This note documents a single T cell receptor (beta chain) sequence. The clone's antigen remains unknown. At one end the junction does not follow the germline gene, possibly because of a read error. These data come from a study of molecular identifiers for immune sequencing clone quantification (dated by TCRdb to the late 2010s). About the study as a whole: For a replicate experiment, RNA from 20,000 or 100,000 naive CD8 T cells was divided into five aliquots, of which four were sequenced. The study was a methods study using CD8 T cells to benchmark molecular-identifier clustering-based TCR repertoire sequencing (MIDCIRS) and TCR RNA copy counting. Results the study describes overall, beyond this receptor: The naive libraries included spiked-in Jurkat TCR RNA (around 9 copies' worth), and this RNA is not part of the donor repertoire. When barcode sub-clustering was not used, chimeric consensus sequences inflated TCR diversity, with chimeras reaching as high as 47%. About 3 recovered TCR RNA copies per cell were obtained by modeling, versus around 9.8 by digital PCR, implying a capture efficiency of roughly 32%. Spiked-in Jurkat TCR RNA equal to a single cell's worth was reported to be detectable even within one million naive CD8 T cells. The sizes of highly expanded clones could end up underestimated when identical TCR molecules share a barcode. Clones above 20 RNA copies held over 99% of molecules in CMV-specific effector cells but under 1% in naive cells.

Library method: PCR. Sequencer: Illumina HiSeq 4000. Bulk TCR libraries were made following a previously described method, with the TCR primers given in Table S5. Total RNA was purified with the Qiagen AllPrep DNA/RNA kit. Reads from multiple sequencing runs of the same library were pooled before analysis. Turning to the authors' computational methods: Reads were retained only if the reads had an exact TCR constant sequence, and the retained reads were trimmed to 150 nt and grouped according to their 12-nt molecular barcodes. Within each barcode group, reads were sub-clustered at a 15% Levenshtein threshold, and quality-weighted consensus sequences were built per RNA molecule. Non-functional sequences were removed, as were lower-count sequences one edit away from another. On the basis of fitting two negative binomial distributions, barcode sub-clusters with fewer than 20% of the maximum read count were discarded. TCRdb redid the processing of the public reads, applying fastp at Q25 and MiXCR, and retained in-frame beta chains. Every CDR3 protein is listed once, alongside the most common genes and DNA of its rows. These V and J calls derive from TCRdb rather than the authors' analysis. For this sample the table gives about 68,000 distinct CDR3 sequences, of which around 18% were detected only once. The top ten hold about 1.5% of the sample.

Libraries of naive CD8 T cells were generated from roughly 21,000 to 960,000 sorted cells, with 10%, 30% or 50% of the purified RNA used. Naive CD8 T cells were FACS-sorted as CD8+CD4-CCR7+CD45RA+ on a BD FACSAria II into RLT Plus buffer. Approximately nine TCR copies' worth of Jurkat RNA were spiked into 20,000-1,000,000 naive CD8 T cell samples to test detection sensitivity. Enrichment of CD8 T cells was performed with RosetteSep CD8+ T Cell Enrichment Cocktail and Ficoll-Paque, after which ACK red cell lysis was carried out. The CDR3 sequence holds 13 residues, the cysteine and phenylalanine included. Left in the record is the CDR3 DNA by itself, 39 bases read in frame from the first base. Via the germline V gene (reference sequence), CDR1 is DFQATT and CDR2 SNEGSKA.

Sequencing input: naive CD8+ T cells from blood, with Jurkat cell RNA spiked in. According to the study, the label for this sample's cell subset or site signals: FACS-sorted CD8+CD4-CCR7+CD45RA+ naive T cells. The V and J genes are TRBV20-1 and TRBJ2-3; the D gene is perhaps TRBD1, on 5 matching bases. This receptor was taken from a human donor in good health. Some libraries in this study had Jurkat cell RNA spiked in. The base sequence is TGCAGTGATCCCTTTGGAAGCACAGGTACGCAGTATTTT. Its protein reads: CSDPFGSTGTQYF.